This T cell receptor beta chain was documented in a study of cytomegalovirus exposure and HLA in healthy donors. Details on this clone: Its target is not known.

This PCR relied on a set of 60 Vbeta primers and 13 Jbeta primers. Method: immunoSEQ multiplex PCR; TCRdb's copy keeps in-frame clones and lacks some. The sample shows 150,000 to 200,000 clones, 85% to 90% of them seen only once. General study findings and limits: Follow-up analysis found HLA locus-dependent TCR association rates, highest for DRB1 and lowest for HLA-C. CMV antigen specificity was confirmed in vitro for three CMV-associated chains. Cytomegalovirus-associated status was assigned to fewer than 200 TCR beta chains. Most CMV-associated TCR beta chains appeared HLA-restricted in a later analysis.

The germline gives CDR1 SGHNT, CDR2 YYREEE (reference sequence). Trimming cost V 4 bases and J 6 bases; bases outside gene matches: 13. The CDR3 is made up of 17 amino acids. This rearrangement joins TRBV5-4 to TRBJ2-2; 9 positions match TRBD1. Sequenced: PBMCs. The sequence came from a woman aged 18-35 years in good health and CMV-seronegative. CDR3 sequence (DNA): TGTGCCAGCAGCACCCCGGGACAGGGCGACATATCCGGGGAGCTGTTTTTT. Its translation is CASSTPGQGDISGELFF. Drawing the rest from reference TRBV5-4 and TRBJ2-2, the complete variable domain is ETGVTQSPTHLIKTRGQQVTLRCSSQSGHNTVSWYQQALGQGPQFIFQYYREEENGRGNFPPRFSGLQFPNYSSELNVNALELDDSALYLCASSTPGQGDISGELFFGEGSRLTVL.